This TCR beta chain is from a study of blood T cells in healthy people across ages (dated by TCRdb to about 2015). Concerning the study at large: In model experiments, template switching captured about one uniquely barcoded TCR beta cDNA molecule for every two T cells. The study measured age-related changes in TCR beta repertoire diversity using deep sequencing normalized with unique cDNA molecular identifiers. Donors were grouped into four age groups: young (average about 15 years), middle-aged (39), aged (about 60) and long-lived (approximately 75). To avoid experimental bias, donors of different ages were randomly spread across the sequencing lanes. Two additional independent replicas of 1 million unique cDNA reads from the same blood draw were analyzed for two donors (one aged 18 to 30 and one aged 80 or older). Study-level results and caveats: Estimates of total diversity based on one million sequenced T cells were considered lower bounds and underestimates. The percentage of naive T cells measured by flow cytometry correlated strongly with observed TCR beta diversity. Conclusive comparison of naive and antigen-experienced compartments was prevented by the profiling of bulk unsorted PBMCs. Observed TCR beta diversity per million T cells fell roughly linearly with age, and a significant reduction was already apparent by age approximately 41. Because donor CMV infection status was unknown, age-related changes in expanded clonotypes were potentially confounded. Compared with the aged group, more naive CD4+ T cells, fewer expanded clones and increased TCR diversity were shown by the long-lived group, suggesting age selection.

V was cut back by 2 bases and J by 0 bases, leaving a gap of 10 bases between them. Reading from cysteine to phenylalanine, the CDR3 counts 15 amino acids. Of all the DNA, just the CDR3 is kept, 45 bases in frame from base 1. The germline V gene gives CDR1 as MNHEY and CDR2 as SVGAGI. The method behind the library was 5' RACE. The sequencer listed for this sample is Illumina HiSeq 2500. A second roughly 6 to 11 cycle PCR used a sample-barcoded 5' primer and a J-beta primer mix. Each TCR beta cDNA molecule received a unique molecular identifier from a template-switch 5' adaptor carrying 12 random nucleotides. At least 2.5 million CDR3-containing paired-end reads were obtained from each sample. All of the RNA was converted into first-strand cDNA using the Mint cDNA synthesis kit, with a TRBC-specific oligonucleotide serving as the primer. Following uracil-DNA glycosylase treatment, a first 18-cycle PCR with universal primers M1SS and BC2_uni_R was performed on all cDNA. Regarding the original processing steps: Each sample was normalized by randomly selecting 1 million high-quality reads, each carrying a distinct molecular identifier. Reads sharing molecular identifiers were discarded rather than binned into consensus sequences. CDR3 identification, clonotype clustering and error correction used MiTCR with a Q25 quality threshold and the strictest error-elimination algorithm. A nonparametric unseen species model with Euler transformation was used to estimate a lower bound on total TCR beta diversity. TCRdb took the public reads, trimmed them with fastp at Q25, ran MiXCR for clone calling and kept in-frame beta chains. Rows merge per CDR3 protein into single entries with the most common DNA and genes. The V and J calls follow TCRdb's processing rather than the paper's. This sample has roughly 930,000 distinct CDR3 sequences in its table, and about 48% of those were observed once. Roughly 13% of the sample is taken by the ten largest.

The 40 or so donors, aged about 6 to 100 years, were systemically healthy Caucasian individuals from Russia. Roughly 9.5 milliliters of peripheral blood were drawn from each donor into EDTA-treated Vacutainer tubes. Ficoll-Paque density-gradient centrifugation was used to isolate PBMCs, with at least 6.5 million per sample. Trizol reagent was used to extract total RNA from the PBMCs, yielding at least 6 micrograms per sample. For every donor, an aliquot of PBMCs went through flow cytometry to measure the percentages of naive CD45RAhigh/CD27high T cells. On this clonotype itself: Its antigen is not yet known. No base quality information exists; no much larger clone differs at one position.

The chain is assembled from TRBV6-5 and TRBJ1-2, and perhaps TRBD1 as D gene, on 6 matching bases. The TCR was taken from a man between 25 and 39 years old in good health. The sequenced material came from blood. The bases are TGTGCCAGCAGTTACGAACGGACAGCTAACTATGGCTACACCTTC. It translates as CASSYERTANYGYTF.